The 5 T cell receptor beta chains below all came from one sample that was sequenced in a study of blood T cell repertoires in COVID-19. Clones were sequenced by immunoSEQ multiplex PCR, and TCRdb holds only the in-frame ones, with some missing. The data contain about 58,000 clones, more than 70% of them singletons. Source material: peripheral blood. The receptors were sampled from a man between 40 and 49 years old with active COVID-19.

The chain is built from TRBV5-1 and TRBJ2-1; 7 bases fit TRBD1. Germline CDR1 and CDR2: SGHRS and YFSETQ. The J segment lost 6 bases and the V segment lost 3 bases, leaving 6 bases of the junction unmatched. This CDR3 is 14 amino acids long. The CDR3, as DNA: TGCGCCAGCAGCTCACGACAGGGTCCCAATGAGCAGTTCTTC. The encoded protein is CASSSRQGPNEQFF. Using reference TRBV5-1 and TRBJ2-1 for the parts outside the CDR3, the full variable domain is KAGVTQTPRYLIKTRGQQVTLSCSPISGHRSVSWYQQTPGQGLQFLFEYFSETQRNKGNFPGRFSGRQFSNSRSEMNVSTLELGDSALYLCASSSRQGPNEQFFGPGTRLTVL.

J is TRBJ2-1 and V is TRBV6-2 or TRBV6-3, with 8 bases matching TRBD2. Germline V gene lookup returns CDR1 MNHEY and CDR2 SVGEGT. V lost 0 bases and J lost 6; bases outside the gene matches: 7. CDR3 size: 16 residues. Written as DNA, the CDR3 is TGTGCCAGCAGTTACTCGACTAGCGCCAGCCCCAATGAGCAGTTCTTC. The encoded protein is CASSYSTSASPNEQFF.

This chain links TRBV4-2 with TRBJ2-5; D may be TRBD2 (6 bases). V lost 1 base and J lost 4, with 10 bases in between. In germline, CDR1 is LGHNA, CDR2 YNFKEQ. This CDR3 is 14 amino acids long. Here the CDR3 reads CASSQGEGGETQYF. The CDR3 DNA reads TGTGCCAGCAGCCAAGGCGAGGGAGGAGAGACCCAGTACTTC.

The V and J genes are TRBV27 and TRBJ2-7; 9 positions match TRBD2. The V segment lost 4 bases and the J segment 2 bases; nucleotides outside the gene matches: 12. The CDR3 totals 17 residues. Germline V gene sequence: CDR1 MNHEY, CDR2 SMNVEV (reference sequence). CDR3 region: CASSSQWGSGSAYEQYF. CDR3 DNA: TGTGCCAGCAGTTCGCAGTGGGGTAGCGGGAGCGCCTACGAGCAGTACTTC.

V usage is TRBV6-2 or TRBV6-3 and J usage is TRBJ2-1, with 7 bases identical to TRBD2. Trimming removed 0 bases from V and 9 bases from J; junction bases left unmatched: 11. Germline CDR1 is MNHEY and CDR2 is SVGEGT. CDR3 length equals 16 residues. CDR3 DNA: TGTGCCAGCAGTTACTCCTCAGCGGGGAGCCGGGGTGAGCAGTTCTTC. It codes for CASSYSSAGSRGEQFF.